The present T cell receptor beta chain was sequenced within a study of blood T cell repertoires in COVID-19. Overall study context: The United States, Italy and Spain provided the acute and convalescent COVID-19 samples.

The CDR3 runs 15 residues. CDR1 is ENHRY, CDR2 SYGVKD, per germline. J lost 0 bases, V lost 0 bases, and 1 base had no gene match. Libraries were prepared by immunoSEQ multiplex PCR; TCRdb keeps only in-frame clonotypes and omits some of them. The sample includes some 150,000 clones, 82% seen only once; the top ten take about 4.2%. The chain employs TRBV10-3 and TRBJ1-1; 7 bases map to TRBD1. The sequence was collected from a woman of 80 years or more with acute or convalescent COVID-19. Sequencing was carried out using peripheral blood. The CDR3 DNA sequence: TGTGCCATCAGTGAGTCGACAGGGATGAACACTGAAGCTTTCTTT. It codes for CAISESTGMNTEAFF.